The T cell receptor (beta chain) under discussion was sequenced for a study of control samples from healthy donors and cancer patients. Produced via immunoSEQ multiplex PCR; TCRdb's table is partial and in-frame only. The table shows more than 80,000 clones, with just over 90% occurring only once. Trimming stripped 4 bases from V and 5 bases from J, with 13 bases between. The CDR3 loop spans 14 amino acids. Germline assignment: CDR1 KGHDR and CDR2 SFDVKD. This TCR came from a man aged 18 to 30 in good health. The sequenced material came from blood. The rearrangement links TRBV24-1 to TRBJ1-2, with D perhaps matching TRBD1 (6 bases). CDR3 region: CATSDSGQPYGYTF. CDR3 in DNA: TGTGCCACCAGTGACTCCGGACAGCCTTATGGCTACACCTTC.